This T cell receptor beta chain originates from a study of shared clonotypes between healthy human individuals. About the research overall: The donor group consisted of a couple of women and a few men, aged 18 to 49.

CD8 cells regarded as naive lacked CD45RO, were positively chosen for CCR7, and omitted terminally differentiated effector memory CD45RA+ cells. Several immunoSEQ 96-well plates shared each subset's DNA, each plate a replicate. The repertoire was sequenced with immunoSEQ multiplex PCR; TCRdb's copy has only in-frame clones and lacks some. Of roughly 2,000,000 clones listed, approximately 94% were seen once; the top ten hold 0.95% to 1.5%. The sample consisted of naive CD8+ T cells sorted from blood. This clonotype originated in a man younger than 35 in good health.

The CDR3 DNA follows: TGTGCCAGCAGTTATAGCGGGGGGCAGCACAATGAGCAGTTCTTC. It codes for CASSYSGGQHNEQFF. The rearrangement uses TRBV6-5 and TRBJ2-1; TRBD2 matches at 10 bases. V shed 3 bases, J shed 5 bases, and the junction held 4 bases outside the gene matches. CDR3 size: 15 residues. Germline CDR1 is MNHEY and CDR2 is SVGAGI.